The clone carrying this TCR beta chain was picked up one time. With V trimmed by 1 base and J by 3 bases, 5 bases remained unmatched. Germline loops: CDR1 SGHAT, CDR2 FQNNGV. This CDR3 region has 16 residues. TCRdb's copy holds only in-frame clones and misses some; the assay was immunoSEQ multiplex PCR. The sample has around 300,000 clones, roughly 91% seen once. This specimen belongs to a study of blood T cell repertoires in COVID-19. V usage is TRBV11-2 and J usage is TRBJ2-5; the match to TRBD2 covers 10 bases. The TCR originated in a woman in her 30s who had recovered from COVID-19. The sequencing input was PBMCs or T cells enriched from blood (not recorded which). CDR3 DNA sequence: TGTGCCAGCAGCTTAGTCCCTAGCGGGGGCGAAGAGACCCAGTACTTC. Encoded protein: CASSLVPSGGEETQYF.